These 26 T cell receptor beta chains were sequenced from one sample in a study of CD8+ T cells in alopecia areata. Treatment reported: oral pan-JAK inhibitor, 5-10 mg twice daily. Following RNA extraction, reverse transcription yielded cDNA that acted as the sequencing template. Generated by immunoSEQ multiplex PCR, the TCRdb table keeps only in-frame clones and is missing some. The sample includes under 350,000 clones, 55% to 75% of them seen just once. The sequencing here drew on CD4+ T cells sorted from blood, taken at week 24, from a patient treated with tofacitinib. Every receptor here comes from a human donor with alopecia areata.

V usage is TRBV7-2 and J usage is TRBJ2-5, with 8 positions matching TRBD1. The ends lost 1 base at V and 5 bases at J; junction bases unmatched: 9. The CDR3 runs to 16 residues. Germline V gene lookup returns CDR1 SGHTA and CDR2 FQGNSA. The chain's CDR3 is CASSLGTGSQSETQYF. CDR3 nucleotide sequence: TGTGCCAGCAGCTTAGGGACAGGGTCTCAGTCGGAGACCCAGTACTTC. The complete variable domain, with remaining parts taken from reference TRBV7-2 and TRBJ2-5, reads GAGVSQSPSNKVTEKGKDVELRCDPISGHTALYWYRQSLGQGLEFLIYFQGNSAPDKSGLPSDRFSAERTGGSVSTLTIQRTQQEDSAVYLCASSLGTGSQSETQYFGPGTRLLVL.

In this sample, this clone turned up once. The chain links TRBV14 to TRBJ1-6; no clear D gene. CDR1 SGHDN and CDR2 FVKESK come from the germline V gene. The CDR3 runs 14 residues. With 4 bases removed from V and 10 bases from J, the gap between germline ends came to 14 bases. The CDR3 region has the DNA TGTGCCAGCAGCCCACGGGTACATGGCTCACCCCTCCACTTT. Translated, it gives CASSPRVHGSPLHF.

This clone appeared once. The chain uses TRBV28 and TRBJ2-3, with 9 bases aligning to TRBD2. This CDR3 spans 13 amino acids. Germline V gene sequence: CDR1 MDHEN, CDR2 SYDVKM. J gave up 13 bases and V 5 bases, and 10 bases lay outside the gene matches. CDR3: CASSIDKRGAEYF. In nucleotides, the CDR3 is TGTGCCAGCAGTATAGACAAGCGGGGGGCTGAGTATTTT.

This chain joins TRBV30 and TRBJ2-5; 8 nucleotides align to TRBD1. The closer fit of TRBJ2-7 to the DNA end suggests the J call may be wrong. The CDR3 loop spans 15 amino acids. Germline V gene lookup returns CDR1 GTSNPN and CDR2 SVGIG (reference sequence). Written as DNA, the CDR3 is TGTGCCTGGAGTGCCGGGGCGACAGGGGCCTACGAGCAGTACTTC. Amino acid sequence: CAWSAGATGAYEQYF.

The chain recombines TRBV23-1 with TRBJ1-4, with 7 nucleotides matching TRBD1. TRBV23-1 carries the ORF label, with uncertain function. The CDR3 spans 18 residues. The junction had 9 bases not matched to a gene; V was cut back by 0 bases and J by 2 bases. This CDR3 reads CASSQSGQGGETNEKLFF. CDR3 bases: TGCGCCAGCAGTCAATCGGGGCAGGGGGGTGAGACTAATGAAAAACTGTTTTTT.

V is TRBV5-1 and J is TRBJ2-7; possibly TRBD1 or TRBD2 for D (5 bases each). Germline CDR1 is SGHRS and CDR2 is YFSETQ. The V gene lost 4 bases and the J gene lost 2 bases, with 13 bases spanning the gap. The CDR3 is 14 residues long. The CDR3 coding sequence is TGCGCCAGCAGCCCCTCTCAGGGACCCTACGAGCAGTACTTC. Translation: CASSPSQGPYEQYF.

The chain joins TRBV11-2 to TRBJ2-5; 7 nucleotides line up with TRBD2. The junction had 10 bases not matched to a gene; V was cut back by 1 base and J by 5 bases. This CDR3 spans 16 amino acids. Germline values: CDR1 SGHAT, CDR2 FQNNGV. The CDR3 DNA is TGTGCCAGCAGCTTAGGACTAGCCGGCCACACCGAGACCCAGTACTTC. It yields the protein CASSLGLAGHTETQYF. Supplemented by reference TRBV11-2 and TRBJ2-5, the full variable domain reads EAGVAQSPRYKIIEKRQSVAFWCNPISGHATLYWYQQILGQGPKLLIQFQNNGVVDDSQLPKDRFSAERLKGVDSTLKIQPAKLEDSAVYLCASSLGLAGHTETQYFGPGTRLLVL.

V gene TRBV27 combines with J gene TRBJ2-7; 12 nucleotides agree with TRBD2. Germline trimming cut 6 bases from V and 5 bases from J; bases unmatched to any gene: 8. The CDR3 length is 15 residues. Germline V gene sequence: CDR1 MNHEY, CDR2 SMNVEV (reference sequence). The CDR3 DNA sequence: TGTGCCAGCAGGGACCTAGCGGGGGGGCCAGACGAGCAGTACTTC. Amino acids: CASRDLAGGPDEQYF.

CDR3 DNA: TGTGCCAGCAGCGTAGGAGCGGGGCCCCAAGAGACCCAGTACTTC. Amino acid sequence: CASSVGAGPQETQYF. The V call is TRBV9, the J call TRBJ2-5, with 7 bases aligning to TRBD2. V gave up 0 bases and J gave up 1 base; unmatched junction bases: 3. This CDR3 has 15 residues. The germline CDR1 and CDR2 sequences are SGDLS and YYNGEE.

The V gene is TRBV4-1, the J gene TRBJ2-3, with no clear D. This CDR3 is built from 15 residues. The germline V gene encodes CDR1 MGHRA and CDR2 YSYEKL. Trimming pared 6 bases from V and 7 bases from J, leaving 20 bases between. The CDR3 protein is CASRVEPLGGNTQYF. In nucleotides, the CDR3 is TGCGCCAGCAGAGTGGAGCCGTTGGGTGGGAATACGCAGTATTTT.

This sequence joins TRBV7-2 and TRBJ2-5; 9 bases align to TRBD1. The CDR3 has 16 amino acids. V lost 5 bases, J lost 1 base, and 8 bases stayed unmatched. Germline V gives CDR1 SGHTA, CDR2 FQGNSA. The CDR3 region is CASSIQGALSQETQYF. The DNA of the CDR3 is TGTGCCAGCAGCATACAGGGGGCTCTCTCCCAAGAGACCCAGTACTTC.

This clone came up once. The chain couples TRBV25-1 to TRBJ2-1; tentatively, D is TRBD1 (5 bases). Germline V gene sequence: CDR1 MGHDK, CDR2 SYGVNS. The CDR3 is made up of 12 amino acids. Trimming removed 6 bases at V and 7 bases at J, with 10 bases between. The CDR3 coding sequence is TGTGCCAGCAGGATGAGACAGAATGAGCAGTTCTTC. This translates into CASRMRQNEQFF.

In this sample, this clone turned up a few times. Other DNA sequences from this sample encode an identical CDR3 as well. This rearrangement joins TRBV7-2 to TRBJ2-5, with D maybe TRBD2 (5 bases). Germline V gene sequence: CDR1 SGHTA, CDR2 FQGNSA. The V and J ends lost 0 bases and 5 bases respectively, with 7 bases between them. The CDR3 has 13 amino acids. In DNA form, the CDR3 reads TGTGCCAGCAGCTTAGCCCGAGGGGAGACCCAGTACTTC. Translating gives CASSLARGETQYF.

The rearrangement links TRBV27 to TRBJ2-3; 9 positions agree with TRBD1. This CDR3 is built from 17 residues. Germline V gives CDR1 MNHEY, CDR2 SMNVEV (reference sequence). Losses at the gene ends were 6 bases for V and 1 base for J; bases not matched to a gene: 11. The CDR3, as DNA: TGTGCCAGCAGGACCTACTACAGGGGGCGCCGCACAGATACGCAGTATTTT. This codes for CASRTYYRGRRTDTQYF.

As for this clone: The same CDR3 can be traced to other DNA sequences in this sample. The rearrangement links TRBV7-9 to TRBJ2-7; D is undetermined. The CDR3 totals 14 residues. Germline CDR1 SEHNR, CDR2 FQNEAQ (reference sequence). V was clipped by 3 bases and J by 1 base, with 10 bases between them. CDR3 in DNA: TGTGCCAGCAGCTTTTCGGGCTCTTCCTACGAGCAGTACTTC. This encodes CASSFSGSSYEQYF. Complete variable domain (other parts from reference TRBV7-9 and TRBJ2-7): DTGVSQNPRHKITKRGQNVTFRCDPISEHNRLYWYRQTLGQGPEFLTYFQNEAQLEKSRLLSDRFSAERPKGSFSTLEIQRTEQGDSAMYLCASSFSGSSYEQYFGPGTRLTVT.

The chain employs TRBV30 and TRBJ2-1; TRBD2 matches at 11 bases. With V trimmed by 2 bases and J by 6 bases, 12 bases remained unmatched. Germline CDR1 reads GTSNPN; CDR2 reads SVGIG (reference sequence). This CDR3 region has 17 residues. CDR3 sequence: CAWSFLRGLAVGNEQFF. In DNA form, the CDR3 reads TGTGCCTGGAGTTTCTTGCGGGGACTAGCGGTGGGCAATGAGCAGTTCTTC.

This clone has a single count. This chain connects TRBV7-2 to TRBJ2-5; 8 bases match TRBD2. The CDR3 sequence is 15 residues long. The V segment lost 1 base and the J segment 3 bases; nucleotides outside the gene matches: 4. Per germline, CDR1 SGHTA and CDR2 FQGNSA. CDR3 coding DNA: TGTGCCAGCAGCTTAGTGGGGCGGGGGGAAGAGACCCAGTACTTC. This codes for CASSLVGRGEETQYF.

The chain couples TRBV7-3 to TRBJ2-6; D assignment may be TRBD1 or TRBD2 (5 bases each). CDR3 length equals 17 residues. Looked up from germline, CDR1 is SGHTA and CDR2 is FQGTGA. Trimming cost V 2 bases and J 4 bases, with 15 bases left between them. The CDR3 region is CASSLLGPLTGANVLTF. The CDR3 DNA follows: TGTGCCAGCAGCTTACTGGGACCTCTCACCGGGGCCAACGTCCTGACTTTC.

The chain is built from TRBV7-9 and TRBJ2-7; D gene uncertain. Trimming shortened V by 3 bases and J by 3 bases, and 3 bases separated the two germline ends. The CDR3 consists of 11 residues. CDR1 is SEHNR, CDR2 FQNEAQ, per germline (reference sequence). CDR3 in amino acids: CASSFDYEQYF. CDR3 nucleotides: TGTGCCAGCAGCTTCGACTACGAGCAGTACTTC.

This clone has more than one count but fewer than ten. The chain recombines TRBV7-2 with TRBJ2-7, with 9 bases aligning to TRBD1. Germline CDR1 reads SGHTA; CDR2 reads FQGNSA. Trimming at V came to 6 bases and at J to 2 bases, leaving 8 bases not matched to a gene. The CDR3 contains 15 residues. The CDR3 reads CASSQQGARPYEQYF. DNA of the CDR3: TGTGCCAGCAGTCAACAGGGGGCCCGGCCCTACGAGCAGTACTTC.

This chain uses TRBV28 with TRBJ2-1; D unresolved. The CDR3 is made up of 14 amino acids. Germline CDR1 MDHEN, CDR2 SYDVKM. V was shortened by 3 bases and J by 0 bases, with 6 bases between the two germline ends. This CDR3 reads CASSFSSSYNEQFF. Written as DNA, the CDR3 is TGTGCCAGCAGTTTTAGTAGCTCCTACAATGAGCAGTTCTTC.

This chain uses TRBV6-5 with TRBJ2-5; 8 bases align to TRBD2. The ends lost 0 bases at V and 1 base at J; junction bases unmatched: 4. Germline V CDR1 and CDR2: MNHEY, SVGAGI. The CDR3 is 16 residues long. CDR3 sequence: CASSYSRAGVQETQYF. CDR3 DNA sequence: TGTGCCAGCAGTTACTCGAGAGCGGGGGTCCAAGAGACCCAGTACTTC.

The J gene is TRBJ2-2, the V gene TRBV13, with unresolved D. The CDR3 runs 11 residues. Germline loops: CDR1 PRHDT, CDR2 FYEKMQ (reference sequence). V was clipped by 6 bases and J by 7 bases, with 6 bases between them. The CDR3 nucleotides read TGTGCCAGCAGTTTAATCGGGGAGCTGTTTTTT. As protein: CASSLIGELFF.

The chain recombines TRBV28 with TRBJ1-2; 8 nucleotides match TRBD1. Germline assignment: CDR1 MDHEN and CDR2 SYDVKM. This CDR3 is 16 amino acids long. Unmatched junction bases numbered 11, after V lost 1 base and J lost 7 bases. CDR3 in amino acids: CASSLSTQGAIGGYTF. Written as DNA, the CDR3 is TGTGCCAGCAGTTTATCCACTCAGGGGGCAATTGGTGGCTACACCTTC.

In its sample, this clone was seen a few times. The J gene is TRBJ2-2, the V gene TRBV30; 8 bases match TRBD1. The V and J ends lost 0 bases and 1 base, in that order; junction bases with no gene match: 1. The CDR3 length is 15 residues. CDR1 GTSNPN and CDR2 SVGIG come from the germline V gene (reference sequence). CDR3 sequence reads: CAWSVGTGNTGELFF. The CDR3 DNA reads TGTGCCTGGAGTGTAGGGACAGGGAACACCGGGGAGCTGTTTTTT. Using reference TRBV30 and TRBJ2-2 for the parts outside the CDR3, the full variable domain is SQTIHQWPATLVQPVGSPLSLECTVEGTSNPNLYWYRQAAGRGLQLLFYSVGIGQISSEVPQNLSASRPQDRQFILSSKKLLLSDSGFYLCAWSVGTGNTGELFFGEGSRLTVL.

The genes are TRBV5-7 and TRBJ1-6; D is unresolved. TRBV5-7 is classed as an ORF, of uncertain function. Trimming removed 3 bases at V and 10 bases at J, with 17 bases between. The CDR3 contains 15 residues. CDR3: CASSSPQKESSPLHF. CDR3 bases: TGTGCCAGCAGCTCCCCCCAAAAAGAAAGCTCACCCCTCCACTTT.